This T cell receptor beta chain appears in the sequencing data of a study of cytomegalovirus exposure and HLA in healthy donors. PCR amplification relied on 60 Vbeta primers (plus 13 Jbeta primers). TCRdb's table, derived via immunoSEQ multiplex PCR, lists solely in-frame clones and lacks some. This table has some 150,000 clones, around 60% appearing once. V lost 4 bases and J 0 bases, leaving 5 bases between the germline ends. The germline gives CDR1 SGDLS, CDR2 YYNGEE. This CDR3 is built from 13 residues. Source material: PBMCs. The TCR sequence derives from a woman aged 60 to 75 in good health and CMV-seropositive. The chain recombines TRBV9 with TRBJ2-1, with D unresolved. This CDR3 is CASSPRSYNEQFF. DNA for the CDR3: TGTGCCAGCAGCCCGCGCTCCTACAATGAGCAGTTCTTC.